The rows below give T cell receptor beta chains drawn from one sample of a study of identical twins. TCRdb re-called the 5' RACE reads with MiXCR, one entry per CDR3 protein. This sample has about 530,000 distinct CDR3 sequences; 20% to 25% occur once, and the top ten carry approximately 0.48%. These data were also reused for a study on yellow fever vaccine responses in identical twins.

The sequenced material came from CD4+ T cells sorted from blood. Receptors originate from a woman under 30 in good health. Each CDR3 is given with its conserved first and last residue. Fields, in order: clone size, J gene, V gene, D gene, CDR3 protein, CDR3 DNA. The D gene is left open where the match is weak. Rows may omit the clone size; those that give it use once, few, many or a size class.

size: .
J: TRBJ2-2
V: TRBV4-2
D: TRBD2
CDR3: CASSQDRLAVETGELFF
DNA: TGTGCCAGCAGCCAAGATCGACTAGCGGTAGAGACCGGGGAGCTGTTTTTT

size: .
J: TRBJ2-5
V: TRBV27
D: TRBD2
CDR3: CASSSGLAGAATQYF
DNA: TGTGCCAGCAGTTCGGGACTAGCGGGGGCGGCGACCCAGTACTTC

size: few
J: TRBJ1-1
V: TRBV5-1
D: .
CDR3: CASSPLGDTEAFF
DNA: TGCGCCAGCAGCCCGCTTGGAGACACTGAAGCTTTCTTT

size: few
J: TRBJ2-7
V: TRBV12-3/TRBV12-4
D: TRBD1
CDR3: CASSSRTGRYEQYF
DNA: TGTGCCAGCAGTTCCCGGACAGGGAGGTACGAGCAGTACTTC

size: .
J: TRBJ2-7
V: TRBV6-1
D: .
CDR3: CASSLGEYLGEQYF
DNA: TGTGCCTCCTCATTGGGGGAATATTTGGGGGAGCAGTACTTC

size: few
J: TRBJ2-3
V: TRBV10-3
D: .
CDR3: CAISESQKLLYTQYF
DNA: TGTGCCATCAGTGAGTCGCAGAAGTTGCTGTATACGCAGTATTTT

size: .
J: TRBJ2-5
V: TRBV5-1
D: TRBD2
CDR3: CASSSGGAGETQYF
DNA: TGCGCCAGCAGCTCCGGGGGGGCCGGCGAGACCCAGTACTTC

size: .
J: TRBJ2-1
V: TRBV12-3/TRBV12-4
D: TRBD2
CDR3: CASRGTSGGEQFF
DNA: TGTGCCAGCAGAGGGACTAGCGGTGGTGAGCAGTTCTTC

size: few
J: TRBJ2-1
V: TRBV28
D: .
CDR3: CASKTLEWGSSYNEQFF
DNA: TGTGCCAGCAAGACCTTAGAGTGGGGCAGCTCCTACAATGAGCAGTTCTTC

size: .
J: TRBJ2-2
V: TRBV9
D: TRBD2
CDR3: CASSKTSGVAGELFF
DNA: TGTGCCAGCAGCAAGACTAGCGGGGTGGCCGGGGAGCTGTTTTTT

size: many
J: TRBJ2-1
V: TRBV5-5
D: .
CDR3: CASSLEVRGFYNEQFF
DNA: TGTGCCAGCAGCTTGGAAGTGCGGGGATTTTACAATGAGCAGTTCTTC

size: few
J: TRBJ2-5
V: TRBV7-9
D: TRBD1
CDR3: CASSLGLDRALQETQYF
DNA: TGTGCCAGCAGCTTAGGGCTGGACAGGGCCCTGCAAGAGACCCAGTACTTC

size: .
J: TRBJ2-3
V: TRBV12-3/TRBV12-4
D: .
CDR3: CASSLLSWEGTDTQYF
DNA: TGTGCCAGCAGTTTACTCTCGTGGGAGGGCACAGATACGCAGTATTTT

size: few
J: TRBJ2-4
V: TRBV28
D: TRBD1
CDR3: CASRRRVQGAGGNIQYF
DNA: TGTGCCAGCAGACGCCGCGTACAGGGGGCTGGTGGAAACATTCAGTACTTC

size: few
J: TRBJ2-5
V: TRBV6-2/TRBV6-3
D: .
CDR3: CASSYPLGRETQYF
DNA: TGTGCCAGCAGTTACCCACTAGGGCGGGAGACCCAGTACTTC

size: few
J: TRBJ2-6
V: TRBV5-1
D: .
CDR3: CASSLVLVGANVLTF
DNA: TGCGCCAGCAGCTTGGTACTGGTTGGGGCCAACGTCCTGACTTTC

size: few
J: TRBJ2-2
V: TRBV29-1
D: TRBD1
CDR3: CSVGQGTGELFF
DNA: TGCAGCGTGGGACAGGGCACCGGGGAGCTGTTTTTT

size: few
J: TRBJ2-2
V: TRBV7-3
D: TRBD1
CDR3: CASSYTGGTGELFF
DNA: TGTGCCAGCAGCTACACAGGGGGCACCGGGGAGCTGTTTTTT

size: few
J: TRBJ2-7
V: TRBV12-3/TRBV12-4
D: TRBD2
CDR3: CASSLFGTSGSRDEQYF
DNA: TGTGCCAGCAGTTTATTCGGGACTAGCGGGAGTCGGGACGAGCAGTACTTC

size: .
J: TRBJ2-3
V: TRBV25-1
D: TRBD2
CDR3: CATTTGLVGGTDTQYF
DNA: TGTGCCACCACCACTGGACTAGTCGGGGGCACAGATACGCAGTATTTT

size: few
J: TRBJ2-3
V: TRBV20-1
D: .
CDR3: CSARDPRTPQGVQYF
DNA: TGCAGTGCTAGAGATCCGCGGACCCCACAGGGTGTGCAGTATTTT

size: .
J: TRBJ2-1
V: TRBV5-1
D: TRBD2
CDR3: CASSLGGRAGNEQFF
DNA: TGCGCCAGCAGCTTGGGCGGGAGGGCCGGAAATGAGCAGTTCTTC

size: .
J: TRBJ1-2
V: TRBV5-1
D: .
CDR3: CASSLGATTAGDNYGYTF
DNA: TGCGCCAGCAGCTTGGGGGCAACCACGGCAGGGGACAACTATGGCTACACCTTC

size: .
J: TRBJ2-1
V: TRBV11-1
D: .
CDR3: CASSLAGPANTGPSYNEQFF
DNA: TGTGCCAGCAGCTTAGCGGGCCCTGCCAATACCGGGCCCTCCTACAATGAGCAGTTCTTC

size: few
J: TRBJ1-1
V: TRBV6-2/TRBV6-3
D: TRBD1
CDR3: CASRPSQGLGTEAFF
DNA: TGTGCCAGCAGACCCTCACAGGGGCTGGGCACTGAAGCTTTCTTT

size: .
J: TRBJ1-1
V: TRBV7-9
D: .
CDR3: CASTPTQGPSTEAFF
DNA: TGTGCCAGCACTCCCACCCAGGGTCCGTCCACTGAAGCTTTCTTT

size: .
J: TRBJ2-1
V: TRBV5-1
D: TRBD2
CDR3: CASSPPGGLAGYNEQFF
DNA: TGCGCCAGCAGCCCCCCCGGCGGACTAGCGGGATACAATGAGCAGTTCTTC

size: .
J: TRBJ2-7
V: TRBV20-1
D: .
CDR3: CSARSGLTDYEQYF
DNA: TGCAGTGCTAGATCAGGACTTACAGACTACGAGCAGTACTTC

size: few
J: TRBJ2-5
V: TRBV29-1
D: .
CDR3: CSVRDQETQYF
DNA: TGCAGCGTTAGGGACCAAGAGACCCAGTACTTC

size: few
J: TRBJ2-2
V: TRBV18
D: TRBD1
CDR3: CASSPRDRGRTGELFF
DNA: TGTGCCAGCTCACCACGGGACAGGGGACGCACCGGGGAGCTGTTTTTT

size: .
J: TRBJ2-7
V: TRBV3-1
D: TRBD2
CDR3: CASSLELAGGPMRGDEQYF
DNA: TGTGCCAGCAGCCTAGAACTAGCGGGAGGGCCGATGCGAGGGGACGAGCAGTACTTC

size: few
J: TRBJ2-1
V: TRBV4-1
D: .
CDR3: CASRAGGFDGEQFF
DNA: TGCGCCAGCAGGGCTGGGGGCTTTGATGGTGAGCAGTTCTTC

size: .
J: TRBJ2-1
V: TRBV7-9
D: .
CDR3: CASSANNEQFF
DNA: TGTGCCAGCAGCGCAAATAATGAGCAGTTCTTC

size: .
J: TRBJ1-4
V: TRBV20-1
D: .
CDR3: CSARRDGRAPGKLFF
DNA: TGCAGTGCTAGAAGGGACGGACGAGCCCCTGGGAAACTGTTTTTT

size: .
J: TRBJ2-5
V: TRBV2
D: .
CDR3: CASTKQDGQETQYF
DNA: TGTGCCAGCACCAAACAGGACGGACAAGAGACCCAGTACTTC

size: many
J: TRBJ2-5
V: TRBV18
D: .
CDR3: CASSPPAGDATQYF
DNA: TGTGCCAGCTCACCACCGGCAGGGGATGCGACCCAGTACTTC

size: few
J: TRBJ2-1
V: TRBV10-3
D: TRBD2
CDR3: CAISATSGRVGEQFF
DNA: TGTGCCATCAGTGCGACTAGCGGGAGGGTTGGTGAGCAGTTCTTC

size: .
J: TRBJ1-4
V: TRBV13
D: .
CDR3: CASSLGGAGNEKLFF
DNA: TGTGCCAGCAGCTTAGGGGGCGCGGGTAATGAAAAACTGTTTTTT

size: few
J: TRBJ2-3
V: TRBV12-3/TRBV12-4
D: TRBD1
CDR3: CASSTTGGRDTQYF
DNA: TGTGCCAGCAGTACCACAGGGGGCAGAGATACGCAGTATTTT

size: .
J: TRBJ1-2
V: TRBV3-1
D: TRBD1
CDR3: CASSHPGGYGYTF
DNA: TGTGCCAGCAGCCACCCAGGGGGATATGGCTACACCTTC

size: .
J: TRBJ2-3
V: TRBV4-2
D: TRBD2
CDR3: CASSHATSGGSTDTQYF
DNA: TGTGCCAGCAGCCATGCGACTAGCGGGGGTTCCACAGATACGCAGTATTTT

size: few
J: TRBJ2-4
V: TRBV6-1
D: .
CDR3: CASRTGTLAKNIQYF
DNA: TGTGCCAGCAGGACAGGAACCTTAGCCAAAAACATTCAGTACTTC

size: .
J: TRBJ2-3
V: TRBV28
D: .
CDR3: CASSLWASTDTQYF
DNA: TGTGCCAGCAGTTTATGGGCTAGCACAGATACGCAGTATTTT

size: .
J: TRBJ2-1
V: TRBV5-1
D: .
CDR3: CASSQSLATSSHNEQFF
DNA: TGCGCCAGCAGCCAGAGTCTAGCTACGAGTTCCCACAATGAGCAGTTCTTC

size: .
J: TRBJ2-1
V: TRBV5-5
D: .
CDR3: CASSLWTKHNEQFF
DNA: TGTGCCAGCAGCCTATGGACCAAACACAATGAGCAGTTCTTC

size: few
J: TRBJ2-7
V: TRBV27
D: .
CDR3: CASKRRQATYEQYF
DNA: TGTGCCAGCAAACGGAGACAGGCAACCTACGAGCAGTACTTC

size: .
J: TRBJ2-1
V: TRBV3-1
D: .
CDR3: CASSQDRLVREQFF
DNA: TGTGCCAGCAGCCAAGATCGCCTAGTCCGTGAGCAGTTCTTC

size: .
J: TRBJ2-3
V: TRBV5-5
D: .
CDR3: CASSLYGTDTQYF
DNA: TGTGCCAGCAGCTTGTATGGCACAGATACGCAGTATTTT